This is a list of T cell receptor beta chains from one sample in a study of tumor-infiltrating lymphocytes in primary liver carcinoma. Via MiXCR, TCRdb re-called the multiplex PCR reads, giving one row per CDR3 protein. The table records about 310,000 distinct CDR3 sequences, about three fifths of them present only once. Sequencing used peripheral blood. The receptors shown here come from a woman aged 25 to 39 with primary liver carcinoma and hepatitis B virus infection. The CDR3 runs from the conserved cysteine through the conserved F or W. The D gene is left open where the match is weak. Clone size, where shown, is once, few, many, or a class for clones that have expanded.

D	size	J	V	length	DNA	CDR3
NA	NA	TRBJ2-3	TRBV12-3/TRBV12-4	14	TGTGCCAGCACCCGGGACGGGTCTTGGGATACGCAGTATTTT	CASTRDGSWDTQYF
NA	NA	TRBJ1-2	TRBV11-2	15	TGTGCCAGCAGCTTAGAGTCGTCAGCCACCTGTGGCTACAACTTC	CASSLESSATCGYNF
NA	many	TRBJ2-1	TRBV6-1	11	TGTGCCAGCAGTCAAACGACTGAGCAGTTCTTC	CASSQTTEQFF
NA	many	TRBJ2-1	TRBV6-1	15	TGTGCCAGCAGCCAAGAGAGAGGGCTGAACAATGAGCAGTTCTTC	CASSQERGLNNEQFF
TRBD1	NA	TRBJ1-1	TRBV4-2	17	TGTGCCAGCAGCCAAGGCAGGAGAGGGGGCTGGCTCACTGAAGCTTTCTTT	CASSQGRRGGWLTEAFF
TRBD2	NA	TRBJ2-7	TRBV15	15	TGTGCCACCAGCAGGGGTCTAGCGGGAGTCTACGAGCAGTACTTC	CATSRGLAGVYEQYF
TRBD1	NA	TRBJ1-5	TRBV5-5	15	TGTGCCAGCAGCCCGATGCCTACAGGGGGTCAGCCCCAGCATTTT	CASSPMPTGGQPQHF
TRBD2	NA	TRBJ2-3	TRBV5-6	18	TGTGCCAGCAGCCAACGACTAGCGGGAGTGGAGGGGACAAATACGCAGTATTTT	CASSQRLAGVEGTNTQYF
NA	once	TRBJ1-4	TRBV13	14	TGTGCCAGCAGCTCTGGACATGGTAATGAAAAACTGTTTTTT	CASSSGHGNEKLFF
TRBD2	NA	TRBJ2-1	TRBV28	16	TGTACCAGCAGCCCGAGCGGGAGAGGCGCCTACAATGAGCAGTTCTTC	CTSSPSGRGAYNEQFF
NA	few	TRBJ2-5	TRBV28	18	TGTGCCAGCAGTTTCTCCCTCAGTGGGAGATTGTACCAAGAGACCCAGTACTTC	CASSFSLSGRLYQETQYF
NA	once	TRBJ2-7	TRBV6-1	16	TGTGCCAGCAGCCAGTACCGGGACAACCACTCCTACGAGCAGTACTTC	CASSQYRDNHSYEQYF
TRBD2	once	TRBJ2-3	TRBV11-2	15	TGTGATAGCAGCTTAGCAGCGGGAGGGATGGATACGCAGTATTTT	CDSSLAAGGMDTQYF
NA	NA	TRBJ2-3	TRBV10-3	17	TGTGCCATCAGTGCTGGGGGCCCGAGCATAAGCACAGATACGCGGTATTTT	CAISAGGPSISTDTRYF